These 19 T cell receptor beta chains came from one sample sequenced in a study of patients and donors after allogeneic stem cell transplantation. In TCRdb, the RT-PCR reads were re-called with MiXCR into one record per CDR3 protein. The top ten hold roughly 27% of the sample, which has about 150,000 distinct CDR3 sequences, 24% seen once. The specimen was blood, either unsorted or a sorted T cell fraction (not recorded which). These receptors all come from a human donor who was either an allogeneic HSCT recipient or a stem cell or donor lymphocyte infusion donor (not recorded which). It is not recorded whose cells these are; they may come from a transplant donor.

This chain uses TRBV10-3 with TRBJ2-7; TRBD2 aligns across 10 bases. The CDR3 loop spans 15 amino acids. CDR1 is ENHRY and CDR2 is SYGVKD in the germline V gene. V dropped 0 bases and J dropped 4; count of bases not matched to a gene: 3. This chain's CDR3 is CAISESLAGRYEQYF. Written as DNA, the CDR3 is TGTGCCATCAGTGAGTCACTAGCGGGACGTTACGAGCAGTACTTC.

This rearrangement joins TRBV27 to TRBJ1-1; D is uncertain. The CDR3 is 13 residues long. The V gene's germline CDR1 is MNHEY and CDR2 SMNVEV (reference sequence). V was shortened by 4 bases and J by 0 bases, with 6 bases between the two germline ends. CDR3 sequence (DNA): TGTGCCAGCAGTTACAGCATGAACACTGAAGCTTTCTTT. It translates to CASSYSMNTEAFF.

The gene calls are TRBV5-1 and TRBJ1-6; 8 bases line up with TRBD1. The CDR3 covers 15 residues. Germline V CDR1 and CDR2: SGHRS, YFSETQ. V trimming: 4 bases; J trimming: 6 bases; junction bases outside the gene matches: 6. CDR3 in DNA: TGCGCCAGCAGCATTGGACAGGGCGTTAATTCACCCCTCCACTTT. Residues: CASSIGQGVNSPLHF.

This rearrangement joins TRBV4-3 to TRBJ1-2, with 7 nucleotides matching TRBD1. The V gene end was trimmed by 0 bases and the J gene end by 10 bases; junction bases not matched to a gene: 11. The length of the CDR3 is 15 residues. Germline V CDR1 and CDR2: LGHNA, YSLEER. The CDR3 coding sequence is TGCGCCAGCAGCCAAGAGGATAGAGACAGGGAGCCCTACACCTTC. This gives the protein CASSQEDRDREPYTF.

This chain uses TRBV10-3 with TRBJ1-6, with TRBD1 identical over 8 bases. Unmatched junction bases numbered 2, after V lost 3 bases and J lost 7 bases. The CDR3 is made up of 14 amino acids. The germline V gene encodes CDR1 ENHRY and CDR2 SYGVKD. CDR3 nucleotide sequence: TGTGCCATCAGTGACCGGGACAGGAATTCACCCCTCCACTTT. It encodes CAISDRDRNSPLHF.

The rearrangement links TRBV2 to TRBJ2-1, with 10 nucleotides matching TRBD2. With 8 bases clipped from V and 4 bases from J, the junction kept 5 bases outside the gene matches. The CDR3 is 14 amino acids. CDR1 is SNHLY, CDR2 FYNNEI, per germline. The CDR3 sequence is CASQTSGSYNEQFF. The DNA for the CDR3 is TGTGCCAGCCAGACTAGCGGGTCGTACAATGAGCAGTTCTTC.

This clonotype was detected only a few times. The chain links TRBV7-2 to TRBJ2-5; 7 bases are shared with TRBD1. This CDR3 has 16 residues. From germline, CDR1 is SGHTA and CDR2 FQGNSA. J gave up 1 base and V 1 base, and 6 bases lay outside the gene matches. The CDR3 sequence is CASSLVGDSIQETQYF. The CDR3 bases are TGTGCCAGCAGCTTAGTAGGGGACAGTATCCAAGAGACCCAGTACTTC.

The chain couples TRBV20-1 to TRBJ2-7; D uncertain. Germline CDR1 DFQATT, CDR2 SNEGSKA (reference sequence). The CDR3 is 12 residues long. Deletions cut 6 bases from V and 2 bases from J, with 11 bases between. The CDR3 sequence: CSAPLSPYEQYF. The DNA of the CDR3 is TGCAGTGCGCCGCTCAGCCCCTACGAGCAGTACTTC.

This clonotype came up a few times. CDR3 sequence (DNA): TGTGCCAGCAGCGATGTAGGGATGAACACTGAAGCTTTCTTT. This encodes CASSDVGMNTEAFF. The chain employs TRBV7-9 and TRBJ1-1, with D uncertain. From germline, CDR1 is SEHNR and CDR2 FQNEAQ (reference sequence). The CDR3 contains 14 residues. The V and J ends lost 5 bases and 0 bases respectively, with 10 bases between them.

The chain uses TRBV3-1 and TRBJ2-3, with 12 bases lining up with TRBD2. The junction had 12 bases not matched to a gene; V was cut back by 0 bases and J by 8 bases. Per the germline V gene, CDR1 is LGHDT and CDR2 is YNNKEL (reference sequence). The CDR3 runs to 18 residues. The CDR3 sequence is CASSQDRGLAGSWGTQYF. CDR3 nucleotides: TGTGCCAGCAGCCAAGACCGGGGACTAGCGGGTTCCTGGGGTACGCAGTATTTT.

This chain connects TRBV4-1 to TRBJ1-1; D is ambiguous. The germline V gene has CDR1 MGHRA and CDR2 YSYEKL. The CDR3 is 15 residues long. V was pared by 1 base and J by 1 base, with 10 bases between. The CDR3 DNA is TGCGCCAGCAGCCAAGCTATGGACCGGAACACTGAAGCTTTCTTT. Protein product: CASSQAMDRNTEAFF.

The V and J genes are TRBV2 and TRBJ2-7, with a possible D match to TRBD1 (6 bases). The CDR3 totals 13 residues. Per germline, CDR1 SNHLY and CDR2 FYNNEI. Trimming took off 7 bases at V and 5 bases at J, with 15 bases between the two ends. As DNA, the CDR3 is TGTGCCAGCATGAGTAGGACAGAGAACGAGCAGTACTTC. The encoded protein is CASMSRTENEQYF. Using reference TRBV2 and TRBJ2-7 for the parts outside the CDR3, the full variable domain is EPEVTQTPSHQVTQMGQEVILRCVPISNHLYFYWYRQILGQKVEFLVSFYNNEISEKSEIFDDQFSVERPDGSNFTLKIRSTKLEDSAMYFCASMSRTENEQYFGPGTRLTVT.

This clonotype turned up a few times. This chain uses TRBV27 with TRBJ1-4; TRBD1 is a possible D gene (6 bases). This CDR3 comprises 14 residues. The ends were cut back, 6 bases at V and 5 bases at J, with 13 bases in the middle. CDR1 and CDR2 (germline): MNHEY, SMNVEV (reference sequence). CDR3 DNA sequence: TGTGCCAGCAGGCCGGGACAAATGAATGAAAAACTGTTTTTT. It encodes CASRPGQMNEKLFF.

There are a few counts of this clonotype. V usage is TRBV4-3 and J usage is TRBJ1-4; maybe TRBD1 (5 bases). CDR3 size: 17 residues. From germline, CDR1 is LGHNA and CDR2 YSLEER. Deletions cut 0 bases from V and 7 bases from J, with 18 bases between. DNA for the CDR3: TGCGCCAGCAGCCAAGATCTTAGTGGGGACGTAGGTGAAAAACTGTTTTTT. Amino acids: CASSQDLSGDVGEKLFF.

The chain joins TRBV7-6 to TRBJ2-1; 8 bases are shared with TRBD2. The trim removed 5 bases at V and 0 bases at J, leaving 6 bases unmatched. From germline, CDR1 is SGHVS and CDR2 FNYEAQ. The CDR3 is 16 amino acids. CDR3 sequence reads: CASSPRSGGSYNEQFF. The CDR3 DNA is TGTGCCAGCAGCCCCAGAAGCGGGGGCTCCTACAATGAGCAGTTCTTC. Using reference TRBV7-6 and TRBJ2-1 for the parts outside the CDR3, the full variable domain is GAGVSQSPRYKVTKRGQDVALRCDPISGHVSLYWYRQALGQGPEFLTYFNYEAQQDKSGLPNDRFSAERPEGSISTLTIQRTEQRDSAMYRCASSPRSGGSYNEQFFGPGTRLTVL.

The CDR3 DNA sequence: TGTGCCAGCAGCACACCAACAGGGGGTACCGGGGAGCTGTTTTTT. It codes for CASSTPTGGTGELFF. The rearrangement uses TRBV7-2 and TRBJ2-2; 8 bases are shared with TRBD1. The CDR3 has 15 residues. V was clipped by 5 bases and J by 5 bases; unmatched bases: 7. CDR1 SGHTA and CDR2 FQGNSA come from the germline V gene.

The chain has TRBV20-1 and TRBJ2-2; D is undetermined. Germline CDR1 is DFQATT and CDR2 is SNEGSKA (reference sequence). The CDR3 runs 12 residues. The V and J ends lost 3 bases and 4 bases respectively, with 6 bases between them. This CDR3 is CSARRFTGELFF. The DNA of the CDR3 is TGCAGTGCTAGGCGTTTCACCGGGGAGCTGTTTTTT.

The chain has TRBV27 and TRBJ1-6; no definite D call. V gave up 3 bases and J gave up 4 bases, with 10 bases separating them. CDR3 length: 15 amino acids. Germline V gives CDR1 MNHEY, CDR2 SMNVEV (reference sequence). The CDR3 region is CASSFAVGYNSPLHF. The CDR3 coding sequence is TGTGCCAGCAGTTTTGCAGTCGGGTATAATTCACCCCTCCACTTT.

This chain connects TRBV12-3 or TRBV12-4 to TRBJ2-7; D may match TRBD1 or TRBD2 (6 bases each). V dropped 2 bases and J dropped 2 bases, with 13 bases sitting between them. This CDR3 region has 15 residues. The CDR3 spells CASSLTQGGPYEQYF. The CDR3, as DNA: TGTGCCAGCAGTTTAACACAGGGAGGCCCCTACGAGCAGTACTTC.